The 21 T cell receptor beta chains in this list originate from one sample, sequenced in a study of T cells after posttransplantation cyclophosphamide. TCRdb keeps only in-frame clones here, not all; method: immunoSEQ multiplex PCR. The data hold around 66,000 clones, with 93% observed a single time. Sequenced input: PBMCs. Receptors originate from a woman in her thirties in good health and a related stem cell transplant donor.

The CDR3 DNA reads TGTGCCAGCAGTTTCGGGACAGGGGACACCGGGGAGCTGTTTTTT. It translates to CASSFGTGDTGELFF. This chain uses TRBV6-5 with TRBJ2-2; 10 nucleotides agree with TRBD1. The junction had 2 bases not matched to a gene; V was cut back by 4 bases and J by 3 bases. This CDR3 spans 15 amino acids. CDR1 is MNHEY and CDR2 is SVGAGI in the germline V gene.

The gene calls are TRBV5-1 and TRBJ1-2, with a weak D call TRBD1 (5 bases). The length of the CDR3 is 14 residues. Germline V gene sequence: CDR1 SGHRS, CDR2 YFSETQ. The V end was cut by 0 bases, the J end by 6 bases, with 12 bases between. DNA of the CDR3: TGCGCCAGCAGCTTGGGCCAGGGTAATCATGGCTACACCTTC. Amino acids: CASSLGQGNHGYTF.

The chain joins TRBV5-5 to TRBJ2-6; D not resolved. V was clipped by 0 bases and J by 5 bases, with 12 bases between them. Per germline, CDR1 SGHKS and CDR2 YYEKEE (reference sequence). This CDR3 spans 16 amino acids. The CDR3 DNA reads TGTGCCAGCAGCTTGGGTGTGAGAGCCTGGGCCAACGTCCTGACTTTC. Translating gives CASSLGVRAWANVLTF. The whole variable domain, remainder taken from reference TRBV5-5 and TRBJ2-6, is DAGVTQSPTHLIKTRGQQVTLRCSPISGHKSVSWYQQVLGQGPQFIFQYYEKEERGRGNFPDRFSARQFPNYSSELNVNALLLGDSALYLCASSLGVRAWANVLTFGAGSRLTVL.

This chain joins TRBV5-6 and TRBJ2-5, with TRBD1 as a possible D gene (6 bases). The CDR3 is made up of 14 amino acids. The germline CDR1 and CDR2 sequences are SGHDT and YYEEEE. V lost 2 bases and J lost 2, with 10 bases in between. CDR3 nucleotides: TGTGCCAGCAGCTTCACGACAGGACAAGAGACCCAGTACTTC. It yields the protein CASSFTTGQETQYF.

The CDR3 region has the DNA TGTGCCAGCAGCATTCCCCGACAGCGGTCGTTCTGGGGCTACACCTTC. Protein: CASSIPRQRSFWGYTF. The gene calls are TRBV21-1 and TRBJ1-2. TRBV21-1 is classified as a pseudogene. CDR3 size: 16 residues.

The chain employs TRBV7-3 and TRBJ2-1; 15 positions match TRBD2. Per germline, CDR1 SGHTA and CDR2 FQGTGA. V trimming: 4 bases; J trimming: 0 bases; junction bases outside the gene matches: 1. There are 17 residues in the CDR3. In nucleotides, the CDR3 is TGTGCCAGCAGCTGGACTAGCGGGGGGGGCTCCTACAATGAGCAGTTCTTC. Translated: CASSWTSGGGSYNEQFF.

This CDR3 is CSALGPWVPSEAFF. In nucleotides, the CDR3 is TGCAGCGCCCTCGGGCCGTGGGTCCCCTCTGAAGCTTTCTTT. The chain has TRBV29-1 and TRBJ1-1, with D hard to call. V was clipped by 7 bases and J by 6 bases, with 21 bases between them. Germline V gives CDR1 SQVTM, CDR2 ANQGSEA. The CDR3 is 14 amino acids. The full variable domain, rest sourced from reference TRBV29-1 and TRBJ1-1, is SAVISQKPSRDICQRGTSLTIQCQVDSQVTMMFWYRQQPGQSLTLIATANQGSEATYESGFVIDKFPISRPNLTFSTLTVSNMSPEDSSIYLCSALGPWVPSEAFFGQGTRLTVV.

The V call is TRBV6-6, the J call TRBJ1-6, with 7 positions matching TRBD1. J lost 7 bases, V lost 5 bases, and 11 bases had no gene match. CDR3 size: 16 residues. CDR1 MNHNY and CDR2 SVGAGI come from the germline V gene (reference sequence). The CDR3: CASSAGRQGANSPLHF. The CDR3 coding sequence is TGTGCCAGCAGTGCCGGCAGACAGGGAGCAAATTCACCCCTCCACTTT.

The chain links TRBV5-4 to TRBJ2-2; tentatively, D is TRBD2 (6 bases). Germline lookup yields CDR1 SGHNT and CDR2 YYREEE (reference sequence). This CDR3 comprises 14 residues. Between the trimmed V and J ends, which lost 5 bases and 6 bases, there was a span of 14 bases. CDR3: CASRTGRRSGELFF. CDR3 nucleotides: TGTGCCAGCAGAACCGGGAGAAGGTCCGGGGAGCTGTTTTTT.

J is TRBJ2-1 and V is TRBV7-9; no clear D. CDR3 length: 12 amino acids. CDR1 is SEHNR, CDR2 FQNEAQ, per germline (reference sequence). The ends were cut back, 0 bases at V and 9 bases at J, with 6 bases in the middle. CDR3 nucleotides: TGTGCCAGCAGCTTAGCGATGGCTGAGCAGTTCTTC. Translation: CASSLAMAEQFF.

The V call is TRBV7-2, the J call TRBJ2-7; no clear D gene. Germline V gives CDR1 SGHTA, CDR2 FQGNSA. There are 12 residues in the CDR3. Trimming stripped 4 bases from V and 3 bases from J, with 7 bases between. CDR3 in amino acids: CASSSNLYEQYF. CDR3 DNA: TGTGCCAGCAGCTCCAACCTCTACGAGCAGTACTTC.

The chain uses TRBV6-4 and TRBJ2-2; the D is unclear. CDR1 is MRHNA and CDR2 is SNTAGT in the germline V gene. The length of the CDR3 is 15 residues. V was shortened by 3 bases and J by 4 bases, with 12 bases between the two germline ends. CDR3 bases: TGTGCCAGCAGTGAGGGCCCGTGGAGCACCGGGGAGCTGTTTTTT. The encoded protein is CASSEGPWSTGELFF.

This clone was seen a few times. The V gene is TRBV9, the J gene TRBJ1-2; D not certain. The V end lost 0 bases, the J end lost 5 bases, and 11 bases lay between the germline ends. Germline V lookup: CDR1 SGDLS, CDR2 YYNGEE. The CDR3 consists of 14 residues. CDR3 coding DNA: TGTGCCAGCAGCGTAGAGAACAGCTTTTATGGCTACACCTTC. This sequence encodes CASSVENSFYGYTF.

CDR3 DNA: TGTGCCAGCAGGCCGGATGGCTACAAGAACTATGGCTACACCTTC. Its protein product is CASRPDGYKNYGYTF. The gene calls are TRBV6-4 and TRBJ1-2, with D uncertain. Germline CDR1 MRHNA, CDR2 SNTAGT. The CDR3 length is 15 residues. The germline V and J ends were trimmed by 6 bases and 2 bases, with 16 bases remaining between them.

V gene TRBV27 combines with J gene TRBJ1-4; TRBD1 matches 7 bases. The V and J ends lost 3 bases and 10 bases, in that order; junction bases with no gene match: 2. Germline V lookup: CDR1 MNHEY, CDR2 SMNVEV (reference sequence). There are 12 residues in the CDR3. The CDR3 reads CASSFQGGKLFF. CDR3 coding DNA: TGTGCCAGCAGTTTCCAGGGGGGAAAACTGTTTTTT.

In regard to this clone: This sample also contains other DNA sequences that code for the same CDR3. The rearrangement links TRBV5-6 to TRBJ2-5; no clear D gene. CDR1 and CDR2 (germline): SGHDT, YYEEEE. This CDR3 spans 12 amino acids. Between the trimmed V and J ends, which lost 1 base and 5 bases, there was a span of 6 bases. The DNA of the CDR3 is TGTGCCAGCAGCTTGTTGGCCGAGACCCAGTACTTC. Translated, it gives CASSLLAETQYF.

The chain couples TRBV6-4 to TRBJ2-2; D may be TRBD1 (6 bases). V was cut by 5 bases and J by 3 bases, with 13 bases left in between. The germline gives CDR1 MRHNA, CDR2 SNTAGT. This CDR3 has 15 amino acids. In DNA form, the CDR3 reads TGTGCCAGCAGTCCATTTCAGGGGTACACCGGGGAGCTGTTTTTT. The encoded protein is CASSPFQGYTGELFF.

This clone was detected only once. The chain is built from TRBV7-9 and TRBJ1-2; 8 nucleotides line up with TRBD1. After removal of 5 bases from V and 7 bases from J, the junction contained 3 bases not matched to a gene. The CDR3 is made up of 12 amino acids. From germline, CDR1 is SEHNR and CDR2 FQNEAQ (reference sequence). CDR3 in amino acids: CASSPGGSGYTF. The CDR3 DNA follows: TGTGCCAGCAGCCCAGGGGGCTCTGGCTACACCTTC.

The chain uses TRBV5-1 and TRBJ2-5; D not certain. The end of the DNA aligns better with TRBJ2-7, so the J call may be wrong. The CDR3 loop spans 12 amino acids. The germline gives CDR1 SGHRS, CDR2 YFSETQ. CDR3 in DNA: TGCGCCAGCAGCTTGGAACCTAGCGAGCAGTACTTC. The encoded protein is CASSLEPSEQYF.

The genes are TRBV13 and TRBJ2-7; TRBD1 might be the D (5 bases). This CDR3 spans 16 amino acids. Trimming cost V 4 bases and J 2 bases, with 18 bases left between them. Germline loops: CDR1 PRHDT, CDR2 FYEKMQ (reference sequence). CDR3 protein: CASSSQTDPKAYEQYF. Here the CDR3 DNA reads TGTGCCAGCAGCTCACAGACAGACCCTAAAGCCTACGAGCAGTACTTC.

The chain employs TRBV15 and TRBJ2-2; 9 bases fit TRBD1. CDR3 length equals 18 residues. Germline trimming cut 9 bases from V and 4 bases from J; bases unmatched to any gene: 18. Germline CDR1 reads LNHNV; CDR2 reads YYDKDF (reference sequence). CDR3 nucleotides: TGTGCCACTCGCGCCTTCGGCACAGGGGGCCCCAGCACCGGGGAGCTGTTTTTT. Translated: CATRAFGTGGPSTGELFF. The full variable domain, rest sourced from reference TRBV15 and TRBJ2-2, is DAMVIQNPRYQVTQFGKPVTLSCSQTLNHNVMYWYQQKSSQAPKLLFHYYDKDFNNEADTPDNFQSRRPNTSFCFLDIRSPGLGDTAMYLCATRAFGTGGPSTGELFFGEGSRLTVL.